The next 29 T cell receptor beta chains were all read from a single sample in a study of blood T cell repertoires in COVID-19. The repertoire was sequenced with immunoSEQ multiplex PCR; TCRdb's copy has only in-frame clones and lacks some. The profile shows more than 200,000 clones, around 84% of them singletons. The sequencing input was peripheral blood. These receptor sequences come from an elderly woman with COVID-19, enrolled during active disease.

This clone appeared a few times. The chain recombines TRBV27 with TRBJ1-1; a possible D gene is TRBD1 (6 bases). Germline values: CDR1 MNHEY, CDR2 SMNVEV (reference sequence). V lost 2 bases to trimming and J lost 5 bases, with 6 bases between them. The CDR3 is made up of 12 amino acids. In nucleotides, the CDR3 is TGTGCCAGCAGTTTACAGGGGACTGAAGCTTTCTTT. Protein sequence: CASSLQGTEAFF.

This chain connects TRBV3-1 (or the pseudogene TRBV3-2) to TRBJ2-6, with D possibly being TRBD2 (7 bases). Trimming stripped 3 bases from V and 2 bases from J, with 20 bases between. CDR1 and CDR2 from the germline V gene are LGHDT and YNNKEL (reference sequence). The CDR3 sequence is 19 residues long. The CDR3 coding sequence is TGTGCCAGCAGCCACTACCCCGGGGGGCTCGTAACTGGGGCCAACGTCCTGACTTTC. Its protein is CASSHYPGGLVTGANVLTF.

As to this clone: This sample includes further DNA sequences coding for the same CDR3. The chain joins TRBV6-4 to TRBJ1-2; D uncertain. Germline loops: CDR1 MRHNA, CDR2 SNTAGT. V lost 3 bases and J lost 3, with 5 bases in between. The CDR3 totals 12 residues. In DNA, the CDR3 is TGTGCCAGCAGTGAGGGAGACTATGGCTACACCTTC. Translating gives CASSEGDYGYTF.

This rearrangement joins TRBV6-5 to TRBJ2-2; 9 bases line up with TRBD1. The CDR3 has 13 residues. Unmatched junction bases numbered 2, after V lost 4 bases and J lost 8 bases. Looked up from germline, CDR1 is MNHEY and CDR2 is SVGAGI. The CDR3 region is CASSLDRGGELFF. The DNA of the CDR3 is TGTGCCAGCAGTTTGGACAGGGGAGGGGAGCTGTTTTTT.

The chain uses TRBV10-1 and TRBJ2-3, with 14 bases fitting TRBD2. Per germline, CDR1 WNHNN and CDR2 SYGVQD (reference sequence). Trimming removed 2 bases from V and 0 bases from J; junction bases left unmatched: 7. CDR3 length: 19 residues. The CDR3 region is CASSEEGLAGASSTDTQYF. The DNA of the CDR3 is TGCGCCAGCAGTGAGGAGGGACTAGCGGGAGCTTCTAGCACAGATACGCAGTATTTT.

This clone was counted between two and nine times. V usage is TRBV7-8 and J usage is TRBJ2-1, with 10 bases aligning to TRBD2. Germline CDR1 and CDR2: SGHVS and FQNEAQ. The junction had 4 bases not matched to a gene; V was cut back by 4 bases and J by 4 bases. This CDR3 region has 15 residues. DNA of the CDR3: TGTGCCAGCAGCTCAAGCGGGGGGGCGTACAATGAGCAGTTCTTC. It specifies CASSSSGGAYNEQFF.

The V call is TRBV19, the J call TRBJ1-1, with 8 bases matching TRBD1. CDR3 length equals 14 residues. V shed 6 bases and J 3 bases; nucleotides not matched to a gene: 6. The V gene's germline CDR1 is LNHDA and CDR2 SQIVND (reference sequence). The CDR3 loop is CASSLTGGYTEAFF. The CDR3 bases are TGTGCCAGTAGCCTTACAGGGGGTTACACTGAAGCTTTCTTT.

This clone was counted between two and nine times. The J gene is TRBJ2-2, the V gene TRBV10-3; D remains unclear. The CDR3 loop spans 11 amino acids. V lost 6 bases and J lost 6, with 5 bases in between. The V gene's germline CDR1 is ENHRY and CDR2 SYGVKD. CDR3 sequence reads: CAISPAGELFF. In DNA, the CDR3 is TGTGCCATCAGCCCTGCCGGGGAGCTGTTTTTT.

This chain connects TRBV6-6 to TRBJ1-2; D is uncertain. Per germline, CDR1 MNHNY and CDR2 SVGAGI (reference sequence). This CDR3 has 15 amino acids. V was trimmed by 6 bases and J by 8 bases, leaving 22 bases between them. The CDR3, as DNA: TGTGCCAGCAGGCCACGAGATCAGGCTTTAAGGGGCTACACCTTC. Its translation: CASRPRDQALRGYTF.

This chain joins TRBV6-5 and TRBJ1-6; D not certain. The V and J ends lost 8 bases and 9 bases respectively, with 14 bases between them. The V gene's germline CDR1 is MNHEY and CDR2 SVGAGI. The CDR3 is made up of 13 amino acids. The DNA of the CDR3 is TGTGCCAGCTCGATATTGTCGGGTTCACCCCTCCACTTT. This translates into CASSILSGSPLHF.

The CDR3 spells CASSKDYTYEQYF. The CDR3 coding sequence is TGTGCCAGTAGTAAAGACTATACCTACGAGCAGTACTTC. The chain couples TRBV19 to TRBJ2-7; perhaps TRBD2 as D (5 bases). The CDR3 is made up of 13 amino acids. The V end was cut by 4 bases, the J end by 2 bases, with 9 bases between. CDR1 and CDR2 from the germline V gene are LNHDA and SQIVND (reference sequence).

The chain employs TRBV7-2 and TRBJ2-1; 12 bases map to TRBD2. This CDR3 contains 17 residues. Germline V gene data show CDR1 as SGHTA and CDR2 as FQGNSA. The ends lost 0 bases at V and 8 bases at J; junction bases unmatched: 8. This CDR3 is CASSLAGLAGGQDEQFF. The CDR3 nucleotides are TGTGCCAGCAGCTTAGCGGGCCTAGCGGGGGGGCAAGATGAGCAGTTCTTC.

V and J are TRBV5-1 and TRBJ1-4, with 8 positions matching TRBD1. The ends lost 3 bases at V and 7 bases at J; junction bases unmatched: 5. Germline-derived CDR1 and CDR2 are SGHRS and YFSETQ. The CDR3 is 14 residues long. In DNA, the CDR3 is TGCGCCAGCAGCTCTCTACAGGGGGGTGAAAAACTGTTTTTT. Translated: CASSSLQGGEKLFF. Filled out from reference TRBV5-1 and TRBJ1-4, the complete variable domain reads KAGVTQTPRYLIKTRGQQVTLSCSPISGHRSVSWYQQTPGQGLQFLFEYFSETQRNKGNFPGRFSGRQFSNSRSEMNVSTLELGDSALYLCASSSLQGGEKLFFGSGTQLSVL.

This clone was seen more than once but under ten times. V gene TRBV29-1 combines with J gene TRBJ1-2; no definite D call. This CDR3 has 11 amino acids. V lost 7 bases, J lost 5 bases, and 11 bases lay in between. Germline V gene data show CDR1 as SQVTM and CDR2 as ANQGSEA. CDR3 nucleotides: TGCAGCGACAGTACCTTTTATGGCTACACCTTC. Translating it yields CSDSTFYGYTF. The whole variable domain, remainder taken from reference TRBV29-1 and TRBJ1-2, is SAVISQKPSRDICQRGTSLTIQCQVDSQVTMMFWYRQQPGQSLTLIATANQGSEATYESGFVIDKFPISRPNLTFSTLTVSNMSPEDSSIYLCSDSTFYGYTFGSGTRLTVV.

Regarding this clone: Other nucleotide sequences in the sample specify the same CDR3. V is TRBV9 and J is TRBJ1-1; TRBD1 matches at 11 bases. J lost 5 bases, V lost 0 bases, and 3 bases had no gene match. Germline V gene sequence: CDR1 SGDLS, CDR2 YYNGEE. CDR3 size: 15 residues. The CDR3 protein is CASSVAGTGGTEAFF. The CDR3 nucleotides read TGTGCCAGCAGCGTAGCCGGGACAGGGGGTACTGAAGCTTTCTTT.

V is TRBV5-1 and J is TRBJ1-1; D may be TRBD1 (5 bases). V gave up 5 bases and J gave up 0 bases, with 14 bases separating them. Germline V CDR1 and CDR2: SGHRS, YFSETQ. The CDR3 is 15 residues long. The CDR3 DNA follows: TGCGCCAGCAGTCTAGGGGTATCTGTGAACACTGAAGCTTTCTTT. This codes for CASSLGVSVNTEAFF.

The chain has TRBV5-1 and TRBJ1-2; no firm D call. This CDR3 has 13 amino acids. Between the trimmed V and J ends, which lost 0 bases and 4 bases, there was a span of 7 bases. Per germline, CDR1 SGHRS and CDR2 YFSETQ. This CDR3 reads CASSLGEPYGYTF. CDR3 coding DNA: TGCGCCAGCAGCTTGGGAGAACCCTATGGCTACACCTTC.

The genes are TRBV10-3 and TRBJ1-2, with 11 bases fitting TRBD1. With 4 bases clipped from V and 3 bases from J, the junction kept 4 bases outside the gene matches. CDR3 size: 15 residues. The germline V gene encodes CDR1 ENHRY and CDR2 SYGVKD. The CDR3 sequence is CAISGTGGAYYGYTF. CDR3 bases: TGTGCCATCAGTGGGACAGGGGGCGCCTACTATGGCTACACCTTC.

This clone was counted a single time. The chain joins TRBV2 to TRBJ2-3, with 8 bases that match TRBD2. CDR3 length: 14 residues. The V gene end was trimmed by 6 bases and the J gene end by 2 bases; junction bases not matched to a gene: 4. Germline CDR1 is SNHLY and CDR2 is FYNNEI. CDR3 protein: CASRSGGPTDTQYF. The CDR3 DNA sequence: TGTGCCAGCAGGAGCGGGGGCCCCACAGATACGCAGTATTTT. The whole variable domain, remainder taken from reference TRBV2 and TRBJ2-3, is EPEVTQTPSHQVTQMGQEVILRCVPISNHLYFYWYRQILGQKVEFLVSFYNNEISEKSEIFDDQFSVERPDGSNFTLKIRSTKLEDSAMYFCASRSGGPTDTQYFGPGTRLTVL.

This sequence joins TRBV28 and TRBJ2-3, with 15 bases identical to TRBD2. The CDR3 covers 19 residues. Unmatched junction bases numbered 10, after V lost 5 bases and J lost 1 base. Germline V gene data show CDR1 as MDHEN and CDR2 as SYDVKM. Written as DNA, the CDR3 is TGTGCCAGCAGTCCCCACCCGGGACTAGCGGGGGGACGCACAGATACGCAGTATTTT. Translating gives CASSPHPGLAGGRTDTQYF.

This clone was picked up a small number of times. The CDR3 region has the DNA TGTGCCAGCAGCTGGTCCGTCGGTGGCTATGGCTACACCTTC. It codes for CASSWSVGGYGYTF. This chain joins TRBV5-6 and TRBJ1-2; D is unclear. The germline V gene has CDR1 SGHDT and CDR2 YYEEEE. This CDR3 is built from 14 residues. The V end lost 3 bases, the J end lost 4 bases, and 13 bases lay between the germline ends.

CDR3 nucleotides: TGCGCCAGCAGCCAATTACTAGCGGGGGGACCCCCGACAGATACGCAGTATTTT. Encoded protein: CASSQLLAGGPPTDTQYF. This rearrangement joins TRBV4-3 to TRBJ2-3; TRBD2 matches 12 bases. V was clipped by 2 bases and J by 3 bases; unmatched bases: 9. Germline loops: CDR1 LGHNA, CDR2 YSLEER. This CDR3 contains 18 residues.

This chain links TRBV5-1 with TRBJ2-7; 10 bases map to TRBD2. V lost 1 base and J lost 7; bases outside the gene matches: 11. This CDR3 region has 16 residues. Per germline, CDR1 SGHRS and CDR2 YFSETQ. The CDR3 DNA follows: TGCGCCAGCAGCTTGCACCCAACTAGCGGGGTGTCTGAGCAGTACTTC. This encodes CASSLHPTSGVSEQYF.

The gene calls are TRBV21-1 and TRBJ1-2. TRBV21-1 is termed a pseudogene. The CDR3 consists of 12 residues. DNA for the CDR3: TGTGCCTCCGGGGACGGGGGCTATGGCTACACCTTC. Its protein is CASGDGGYGYTF.

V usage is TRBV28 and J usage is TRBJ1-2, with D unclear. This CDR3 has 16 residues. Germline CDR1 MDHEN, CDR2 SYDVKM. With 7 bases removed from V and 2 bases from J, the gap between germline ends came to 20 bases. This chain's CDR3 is CASTTRGQPLNYGYTF. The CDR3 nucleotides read TGTGCCAGCACCACCCGAGGCCAGCCCCTGAACTATGGCTACACCTTC.

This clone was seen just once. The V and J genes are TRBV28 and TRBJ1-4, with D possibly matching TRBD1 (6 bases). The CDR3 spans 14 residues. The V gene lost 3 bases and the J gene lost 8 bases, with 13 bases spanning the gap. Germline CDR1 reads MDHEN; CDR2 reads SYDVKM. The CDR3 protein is CASSFRGFWEKLFF. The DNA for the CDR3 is TGTGCCAGCAGTTTTAGGGGGTTCTGGGAAAAACTGTTTTTT.

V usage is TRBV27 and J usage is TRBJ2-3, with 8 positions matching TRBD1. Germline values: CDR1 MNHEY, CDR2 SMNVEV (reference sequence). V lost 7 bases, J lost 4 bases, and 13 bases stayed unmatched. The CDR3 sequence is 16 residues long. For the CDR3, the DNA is TGTGCCAGCACCTCTTATGGGGACAGGCATTCAGATACGCAGTATTTT. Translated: CASTSYGDRHSDTQYF.

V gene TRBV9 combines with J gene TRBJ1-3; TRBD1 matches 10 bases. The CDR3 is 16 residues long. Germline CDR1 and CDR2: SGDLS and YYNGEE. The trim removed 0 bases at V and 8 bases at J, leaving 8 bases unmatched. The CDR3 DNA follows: TGTGCCAGCAGCGTAGGGTCGGGACAGGGGTTGTACACCATATATTTT. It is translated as CASSVGSGQGLYTIYF.

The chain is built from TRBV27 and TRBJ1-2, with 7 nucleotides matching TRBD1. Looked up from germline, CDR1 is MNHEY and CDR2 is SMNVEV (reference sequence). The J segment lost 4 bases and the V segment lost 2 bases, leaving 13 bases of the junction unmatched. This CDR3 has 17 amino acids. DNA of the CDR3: TGTGCCAGCAGTTTAATCGGACAGGCCTTCCCCTCCTATGGCTACACCTTC. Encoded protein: CASSLIGQAFPSYGYTF.